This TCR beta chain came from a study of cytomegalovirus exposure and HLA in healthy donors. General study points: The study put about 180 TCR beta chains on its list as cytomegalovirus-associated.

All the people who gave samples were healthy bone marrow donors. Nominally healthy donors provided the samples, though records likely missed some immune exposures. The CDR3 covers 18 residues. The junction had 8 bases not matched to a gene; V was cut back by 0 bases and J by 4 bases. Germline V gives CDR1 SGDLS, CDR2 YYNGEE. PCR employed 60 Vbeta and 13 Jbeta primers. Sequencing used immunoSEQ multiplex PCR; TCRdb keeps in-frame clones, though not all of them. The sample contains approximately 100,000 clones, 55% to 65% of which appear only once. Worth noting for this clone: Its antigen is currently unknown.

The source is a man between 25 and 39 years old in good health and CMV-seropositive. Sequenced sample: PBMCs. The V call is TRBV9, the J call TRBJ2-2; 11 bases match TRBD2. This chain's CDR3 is CASSVEGSGGAGTGELFF. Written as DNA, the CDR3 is TGTGCCAGCAGCGTAGAAGGTAGCGGGGGGGCAGGCACCGGGGAGCTGTTTTTT.